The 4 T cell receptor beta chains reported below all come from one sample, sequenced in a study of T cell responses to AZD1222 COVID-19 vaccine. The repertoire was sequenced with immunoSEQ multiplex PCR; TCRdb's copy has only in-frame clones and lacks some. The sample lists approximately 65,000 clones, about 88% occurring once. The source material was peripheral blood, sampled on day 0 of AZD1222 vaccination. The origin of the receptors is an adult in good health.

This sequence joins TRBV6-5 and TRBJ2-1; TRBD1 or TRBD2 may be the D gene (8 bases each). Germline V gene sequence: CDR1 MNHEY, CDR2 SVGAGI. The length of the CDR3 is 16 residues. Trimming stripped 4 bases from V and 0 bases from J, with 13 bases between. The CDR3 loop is CASSLAGTGSYNEQFF. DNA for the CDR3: TGTGCCAGCAGTTTAGCGGGGACAGGCTCCTACAATGAGCAGTTCTTC.

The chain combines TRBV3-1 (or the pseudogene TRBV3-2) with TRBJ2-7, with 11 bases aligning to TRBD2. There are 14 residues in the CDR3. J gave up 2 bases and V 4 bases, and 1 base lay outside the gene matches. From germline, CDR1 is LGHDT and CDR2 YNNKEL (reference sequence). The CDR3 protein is CASSRSGRAYEQYF. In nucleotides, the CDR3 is TGTGCCAGCAGCCGTAGCGGGAGGGCCTACGAGCAGTACTTC.

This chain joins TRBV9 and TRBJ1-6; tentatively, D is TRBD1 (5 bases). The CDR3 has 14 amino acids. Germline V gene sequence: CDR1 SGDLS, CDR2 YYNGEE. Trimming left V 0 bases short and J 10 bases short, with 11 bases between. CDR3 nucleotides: TGTGCCAGCAGCGTAGCTCGAAGGGGCTCACCCCTCCACTTT. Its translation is CASSVARRGSPLHF.

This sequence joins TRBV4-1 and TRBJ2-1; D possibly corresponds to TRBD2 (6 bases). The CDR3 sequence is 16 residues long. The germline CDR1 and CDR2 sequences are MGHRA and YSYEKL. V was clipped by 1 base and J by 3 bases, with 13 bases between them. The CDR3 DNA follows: TGCGCCAGCAGCCAAGGGTCGGGAGTAGGCTACAATGAGCAGTTCTTC. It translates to CASSQGSGVGYNEQFF.